Below, 2 T cell receptor beta chains from the same sample are listed, as sequenced in a study of blood T cell repertoires in COVID-19. Produced via immunoSEQ multiplex PCR; TCRdb's table is partial and in-frame only. The table records about 230,000 clones, about four fifths of them present only once. The sequenced sample consisted of peripheral blood. The receptors originated from a man aged 50 to 59 with active or convalescent COVID-19.

This clone has only one observation. The gene calls are TRBV18 and TRBJ2-7; D ambiguous. The CDR3 spans 12 residues. Trimming took 2 bases from V and 6 from J, leaving 8 bases between them. Germline-derived CDR1 and CDR2 are KGHSH and LQKENI. The DNA for the CDR3 is TGTGCCAGCTCACCAGGAAGAGGCGAGCAGTACTTC. The encoded protein is CASSPGRGEQYF.

The rearrangement joins TRBV6-2 or TRBV6-3 to TRBJ2-1; the match to TRBD1 covers 9 bases. Germline V gives CDR1 MNHEY, CDR2 SVGEGT. The V segment lost 5 bases and the J segment 5 bases; nucleotides outside the gene matches: 7. CDR3 size: 15 residues. The CDR3 coding sequence is TGTGCCAGCAGTGTTCACGGGACAGGGAACAATGAGCAGTTCTTC. Its translation is CASSVHGTGNNEQFF.